This T cell receptor (beta chain) was captured by sequencing in a study of cytomegalovirus exposure and HLA in healthy donors. Findings and limits, study-wide: Trimming of TCR beta V- and J-genes showed a link, identified in a later analysis, to a missense DCLRE1C variant.

In the PCR, 60 Vbeta and 13 Jbeta primers were used. Per the authors' pipeline: Some 10 million shared chains were among the approximately 80 million unique TCR beta chains that a later analysis counted. The assay was immunoSEQ multiplex PCR, and TCRdb's table has in-frame clones only and misses some. The D gene and trimming were derived from the DNA, and the V and J assignments and clone size from that table. The repertoire holds fewer than 150,000 clones, with 74% as singletons. Worth noting for this clone: Its antigen is as yet unknown.

Germline values: CDR1 MNHNS, CDR2 SASEGT. V was clipped by 7 bases and J by 7 bases; unmatched bases: 11. The CDR3 totals 15 residues. The gene calls are TRBV6-1 and TRBJ1-4; 8 bases agree with TRBD1. The TCR comes from a woman aged 50 to 60 in good health and CMV-seropositive. The specimen was PBMCs. CDR3 in DNA: TGTGCCAGCAAGAGAGCAGGGGGCGCCGGTGAAAAACTGTTTTTT. It specifies CASKRAGGAGEKLFF.